The 26 T cell receptor beta chains below come from one sample, sequenced in a study of cytomegalovirus exposure and HLA in healthy donors. The table came from immunoSEQ multiplex PCR; TCRdb's copy has only in-frame clones and leaves some out. The sample shows about 150,000 clones, about 86% of them seen only once. The sequenced sample was PBMCs. These receptors were collected from a man between 18 and 35 years old in good health and CMV-seropositive.

The rearrangement uses TRBV12-5 and TRBJ2-3; D is perhaps TRBD1 (5 bases). Per germline, CDR1 LGHNT and CDR2 FRNRAP. V gave up 1 base and J gave up 2 bases, with 13 bases separating them. This CDR3 is 16 amino acids long. CDR3 coding DNA: TGTGCTAGTGGTTTGGGGTTCAGGGCGAACACAGATACGCAGTATTTT. It translates to CASGLGFRANTDTQYF.

The chain recombines TRBV30 with TRBJ1-1; D perhaps matches TRBD1 (6 bases). Germline lookup yields CDR1 GTSNPN and CDR2 SVGIG (reference sequence). This CDR3 spans 15 amino acids. The V end was cut by 3 bases, the J end by 4 bases, with 18 bases between. The CDR3 spells CAWSRRGGSSTEAFF. The CDR3 DNA sequence: TGTGCCTGGAGCCGAAGGGGGGGCTCGAGCACTGAAGCTTTCTTT.

The chain combines TRBV4-3 with TRBJ1-2; tentatively, D is TRBD1 (6 bases). With 0 bases removed from V and 1 base from J, the gap between germline ends came to 15 bases. The CDR3 has 17 residues. Germline loops: CDR1 LGHNA, CDR2 YSLEER. This CDR3 reads CASSQDISTGGNYGYTF. For the CDR3, the DNA is TGCGCCAGCAGCCAAGACATTTCGACAGGTGGTAACTATGGCTACACCTTC.

The chain uses TRBV19 and TRBJ1-1; D unclear. CDR1 LNHDA and CDR2 SQIVND come from the germline V gene (reference sequence). CDR3 size: 11 residues. The V end lost 11 bases, the J end lost 4 bases, and 11 bases lay between the germline ends. CDR3 sequence reads: CAPQRGTEAFF. CDR3 DNA: TGTGCCCCCCAGCGGGGCACTGAAGCTTTCTTT.

This chain joins TRBV6-5 and TRBJ1-1, with D uncertain. CDR1 MNHEY and CDR2 SVGAGI come from the germline V gene. Deletions cut 0 bases from V and 0 bases from J, with 8 bases between. CDR3 length: 15 residues. The CDR3: CASSYSGRLNTEAFF. CDR3 sequence (DNA): TGTGCCAGCAGTTACTCGGGGAGGTTGAACACTGAAGCTTTCTTT.

V and J are TRBV5-4 and TRBJ2-1, with 7 bases that match TRBD1. CDR1 is SGHNT and CDR2 is YYREEE in the germline V gene (reference sequence). V dropped 3 bases and J dropped 5; count of bases not matched to a gene: 11. This CDR3 is built from 16 residues. The CDR3 DNA is TGTGCCAGCAGCTCATCAGTGGGGACAGCGGACAATGAGCAGTTCTTC. Encoded protein: CASSSSVGTADNEQFF.

The chain couples TRBV27 to TRBJ1-2, with 7 nucleotides matching TRBD1. This CDR3 contains 13 residues. Trimming removed 10 bases from V and 6 bases from J; junction bases left unmatched: 11. Germline CDR1 reads MNHEY; CDR2 reads SMNVEV (reference sequence). As DNA, the CDR3 is TGTGCCACCACCGGGCAGGGGGTAAATGGCTACACCTTC. It codes for CATTGQGVNGYTF.

This clone came up a few times. The rearrangement joins TRBV7-3 to TRBJ2-1, with TRBD2 identical over 11 bases. The CDR3 loop spans 16 amino acids. The V and J ends lost 0 bases and 6 bases, in that order; junction bases with no gene match: 4. The germline gives CDR1 SGHTA, CDR2 FQGTGA. This chain's CDR3 is CASSLTASGGFNEQFF. CDR3 bases: TGTGCCAGCAGCTTAACTGCTAGCGGGGGGTTCAATGAGCAGTTCTTC.

The rearrangement links TRBV6-1 to TRBJ2-6; 7 bases line up with TRBD1. Germline CDR1 is MNHNS and CDR2 is SASEGT. The V segment lost 4 bases and the J segment 0 bases; nucleotides outside the gene matches: 0. CDR3 length: 15 residues. CDR3 bases: TGTGCCAGCAGTGGACAGGGCTCTGGGGCCAACGTCCTGACTTTC. It is translated as CASSGQGSGANVLTF.

The gene calls are TRBV5-6 and TRBJ2-2, with D perhaps TRBD1 (5 bases). Trimming shortened V by 1 base and J by 0 bases, and 7 bases separated the two germline ends. This CDR3 has 15 residues. Germline lookup yields CDR1 SGHDT and CDR2 YYEEEE. In nucleotides, the CDR3 is TGTGCCAGCAGCTTGATCAGGGCGAACACCGGGGAGCTGTTTTTT. Residues: CASSLIRANTGELFF.

The chain uses TRBV30 and TRBJ2-3, with a weak D call TRBD2 (5 bases). Germline assignment: CDR1 GTSNPN and CDR2 SVGIG (reference sequence). This CDR3 comprises 15 residues. Trimming took 1 base from V and 2 from J, leaving 13 bases between them. CDR3 region: CAWSGGADDTDTQYF. The CDR3 DNA reads as TGTGCCTGGAGTGGAGGAGCGGACGACACAGATACGCAGTATTTT.

This clone has more than one count but fewer than ten. The gene calls are TRBV7-9 and TRBJ1-2; no definite D call. The CDR3 extends over 15 amino acids. Germline V gene data show CDR1 as SEHNR and CDR2 as FQNEAQ (reference sequence). The ends were cut back, 5 bases at V and 2 bases at J, with 15 bases in the middle. The CDR3 DNA follows: TGTGCCAGCAGCCCCTGGGAGCGTCAGAACTATGGCTACACCTTC. It specifies CASSPWERQNYGYTF.

The rearrangement links TRBV7-2 to TRBJ1-5; 7 bases line up with TRBD1. Trimming removed 2 bases from V and 6 bases from J; junction bases left unmatched: 4. Germline CDR1 and CDR2: SGHTA and FQGNSA. This CDR3 contains 14 residues. CDR3 sequence: CASSLKRGLQPQHF. DNA of the CDR3: TGTGCCAGCAGCTTAAAAAGGGGGCTTCAGCCCCAGCATTTT.

The chain couples TRBV7-8 to TRBJ2-7, with a tentative D call TRBD1 (5 bases). The CDR3 sequence is 15 residues long. Germline V gene data show CDR1 as SGHVS and CDR2 as FQNEAQ. Trimming took off 4 bases at V and 3 bases at J, with 16 bases between the two ends. CDR3 DNA: TGTGCCAGCAGCTCCCCTCTAGGGGCCCACTACGAGCAGTACTTC. Its translation: CASSSPLGAHYEQYF.

This chain uses TRBV19 with TRBJ2-5, with 9 bases identical to TRBD2. The junction had 12 bases not matched to a gene; V was cut back by 4 bases and J by 0 bases. The V gene's germline CDR1 is LNHDA and CDR2 SQIVND (reference sequence). There are 18 residues in the CDR3. The CDR3, as DNA: TGTGCCAGTAGTAGCCGAGGAGCGGGGGGCCCGTACCAAGAGACCCAGTACTTC. Translation: CASSSRGAGGPYQETQYF. The complete variable domain, with remaining parts taken from reference TRBV19 and TRBJ2-5, reads DGGITQSPKYLFRKEGQNVTLSCEQNLNHDAMYWYRQDPGQGLRLIYYSQIVNDFQKGDIAEGYSVSREKKESFPLTVTSAQKNPTAFYLCASSSRGAGGPYQETQYFGPGTRLLVL.

In the case of this clone: One end of the junction is discordant with germline, which a read error may explain. The rearrangement links TRBV7-3 to TRBJ2-2; 12 bases match TRBD2. Germline lookup yields CDR1 SGHTA and CDR2 FQGTGA. This CDR3 has 20 residues. The CDR3 protein is CASSPQGLGLAGGNPGELFF. For the CDR3, the DNA is TGTGCCAGCAGCCCCCAGGGGTTGGGACTAGCGGGTGGGAACCCCGGGGAGCTGTTTTTT.

This clone came up once. The chain recombines TRBV30 with TRBJ2-7, with D maybe TRBD1 (5 bases). This CDR3 contains 13 residues. V was shortened by 2 bases and J by 6 bases, with 14 bases between the two germline ends. Germline V gene lookup returns CDR1 GTSNPN and CDR2 SVGIG (reference sequence). This CDR3 reads CAWSRSPQGEQYF. DNA for the CDR3: TGTGCCTGGAGTCGTAGCCCCCAGGGCGAGCAGTACTTC. The entire variable domain, with the rest obtained from reference TRBV30 and TRBJ2-7, is as follows: SQTIHQWPATLVQPVGSPLSLECTVEGTSNPNLYWYRQAAGRGLQLLFYSVGIGQISSEVPQNLSASRPQDRQFILSSKKLLLSDSGFYLCAWSRSPQGEQYFGPGTRLTVT.

This clone was seen a handful of times. This sequence joins TRBV2 and TRBJ1-2; TRBD1 matches 10 bases. After removal of 1 base from V and 4 bases from J, the junction contained 0 bases not matched to a gene. Germline CDR1 SNHLY, CDR2 FYNNEI. There are 14 residues in the CDR3. In nucleotides, the CDR3 is TGTGCCAGCAGTGAAGGGACAGGGGGCTATGGCTACACCTTC. Protein sequence: CASSEGTGGYGYTF.

The chain is built from TRBV5-6 and TRBJ2-1; the D is unclear. There are 13 residues in the CDR3. Germline V lookup: CDR1 SGHDT, CDR2 YYEEEE. V shed 0 bases and J shed 8 bases, with 9 bases lying between them. CDR3 sequence: CASSLVPTDEQFF. The CDR3 DNA reads TGTGCCAGCAGCTTGGTTCCTACGGATGAGCAGTTCTTC.

V is TRBV4-3 and J is TRBJ2-1; 8 nucleotides agree with TRBD2. This CDR3 is built from 14 residues. With V trimmed by 4 bases and J by 9 bases, 8 bases remained unmatched. Germline assignment: CDR1 LGHNA and CDR2 YSLEER. The CDR3 region is CASSPYSAGGEQFF. The DNA of the CDR3 is TGCGCCAGCAGCCCGTACTCGGCGGGAGGTGAGCAGTTCTTC.

Comments on this clone: Since no conserved phenylalanine or tryptophan closes the CDR3, a read error is the likely cause. It is unclear where the CDR3 begins or ends on the DNA, so no DNA is shown, and the CDR3 is as TCRdb lists it. The chain links TRBV6-1 to TRBJ1-4. Counting both end residues, the CDR3 totals 12 amino acids. CDR1 MNHNS and CDR2 SASEGT come from the germline V gene. The CDR3 sequence: CASSSYSEGLSV.

The CDR3 here is CASRFGQANEKLFF. The CDR3 bases are TGTGCCAGTAGGTTTGGACAGGCTAATGAAAAACTGTTTTTT. This sequence joins TRBV19 and TRBJ1-4; TRBD1 aligns across 7 bases. The CDR3 loop spans 14 amino acids. The V gene end was trimmed by 6 bases and the J gene end by 3 bases; junction bases not matched to a gene: 4. Per the germline V gene, CDR1 is LNHDA and CDR2 is SQIVND (reference sequence).

The J gene is TRBJ2-3, the V gene TRBV9, with 9 bases matching TRBD2. Per the germline V gene, CDR1 is SGDLS and CDR2 is YYNGEE. The trim removed 3 bases at V and 5 bases at J, leaving 4 bases unmatched. The CDR3 covers 14 residues. CDR3 protein: CASSGAGGRDTQYF. The CDR3 DNA reads as TGTGCCAGCAGCGGCGCGGGGGGGAGAGATACGCAGTATTTT.

The rearrangement joins TRBV2 to TRBJ2-7; D may be TRBD2 (6 bases). V lost 6 bases to trimming and J lost 7 bases, with 19 bases between them. Germline CDR1 reads SNHLY; CDR2 reads FYNNEI. The CDR3 is 14 amino acids. The chain's CDR3 is CASRPNRGIWEQYF. The CDR3 DNA sequence: TGTGCCAGCAGACCGAATCGGGGGATTTGGGAGCAGTACTTC.

This rearrangement joins TRBV6-5 to TRBJ1-1; D is unresolved. Between the trimmed V and J ends, which lost 0 bases and 0 bases, there was a span of 5 bases. The CDR3 runs 14 residues. Germline CDR1 MNHEY, CDR2 SVGAGI. The CDR3: CASSYSELNTEAFF. The CDR3, as DNA: TGTGCCAGCAGTTACTCGGAGTTGAACACTGAAGCTTTCTTT.

The rearrangement joins TRBV30 to TRBJ1-3; possible D gene TRBD1, 5 bases. The CDR3 has 16 amino acids. Germline loops: CDR1 GTSNPN, CDR2 SVGIG (reference sequence). Deletions cut 7 bases from V and 3 bases from J, with 22 bases between. CDR3 region: CASELPPPGFGNTIYF. The CDR3 DNA reads TGTGCCTCCGAATTACCTCCCCCAGGGTTTGGAAACACCATATATTTT.